These 18 T cell receptor beta chains share one sample of origin, sequenced in a study of blood T cell repertoires in COVID-19. The protocol was immunoSEQ multiplex PCR, while the TCRdb copy is restricted to in-frame clones and leaves out a portion. The sample includes a few hundred thousand clones, 87% of them seen just once. Sequencing was performed on peripheral blood. Source of these receptors: a woman aged 45-65 years who had recovered from COVID-19.

V gene TRBV4-3 combines with J gene TRBJ2-5; 7 nucleotides match TRBD1. Unmatched junction bases numbered 2, after V lost 5 bases and J lost 2 bases. Germline V gene lookup returns CDR1 LGHNA and CDR2 YSLEER. CDR3 length: 13 residues. CDR3 coding DNA: TGCGCCAGCAGCAGGGGGCATCAAGAGACCCAGTACTTC. Residues: CASSRGHQETQYF.

The V call is TRBV4-1, the J call TRBJ1-2, with D maybe TRBD1 (5 bases). V was shortened by 0 bases and J by 8 bases, with 19 bases between the two germline ends. The germline V gene has CDR1 MGHRA and CDR2 YSYEKL. This CDR3 is 16 amino acids long. CDR3 protein: CASSQEGGTTVSGYTF. The CDR3 DNA reads TGCGCCAGCAGCCAAGAGGGGGGAACGACAGTGAGCGGCTACACCTTC.

This chain connects TRBV28 to TRBJ1-1; 8 bases match TRBD1. The V gene end was trimmed by 5 bases and the J gene end by 1 base; junction bases not matched to a gene: 12. This CDR3 region has 17 residues. The germline V gene has CDR1 MDHEN and CDR2 SYDVKM. The CDR3 nucleotides are TGTGCCAGCAGTCCTCGAAGCAGGGGGCTCAGGAACACTGAAGCTTTCTTT. It is translated as CASSPRSRGLRNTEAFF. Together with reference TRBV28 and TRBJ1-1, the CDR3 gives the full variable domain: DVKVTQSSRYLVKRTGEKVFLECVQDMDHENMFWYRQDPGLGLRLIYFSYDVKMKEKGDIPEGYSVSREKKERFSLILESASTNQTSMYLCASSPRSRGLRNTEAFFGQGTRLTVV.

The chain couples TRBV27 to TRBJ1-1; weak D call: TRBD1 (5 bases). The germline gives CDR1 MNHEY, CDR2 SMNVEV (reference sequence). The CDR3 is 12 amino acids. V was pared by 3 bases and J by 11 bases, with 13 bases between. CDR3 sequence reads: CASSFYGARAFF. CDR3 DNA: TGTGCCAGCAGTTTTTATGGGGCGCGGGCTTTCTTT.

This clone has more than one count but fewer than ten. The genes are TRBV6-2 or TRBV6-3 and TRBJ1-2; D is unresolved. Germline V lookup: CDR1 MNHEY, CDR2 SVGEGT. The CDR3 extends over 13 amino acids. V lost 5 bases and J lost 6, with 13 bases in between. The CDR3 nucleotides are TGTGCCAGCAGTGCGTGGGCGGGAGATGGCTACACCTTC. Its translation: CASSAWAGDGYTF.

This rearrangement joins TRBV5-1 to TRBJ2-3; 9 bases match TRBD2. This CDR3 comprises 18 residues. V was pared by 4 bases and J by 3 bases, with 15 bases of the junction left unmatched. CDR1 is SGHRS, CDR2 YFSETQ, per germline. The CDR3 region has the DNA TGCGCCAGCAGCCCGCAATCGGGGCTAGCGGGGACAACAGATACGCAGTATTTT. Translated, it gives CASSPQSGLAGTTDTQYF.

This chain connects TRBV25-1 to TRBJ1-2; D perhaps matches TRBD1 (5 bases). This CDR3 region has 13 residues. Trimming stripped 1 base from V and 8 bases from J, with 11 bases between. Per germline, CDR1 MGHDK and CDR2 SYGVNS. The CDR3 spells CASSEWAGKGYTF. CDR3 nucleotides: TGTGCCAGCAGTGAATGGGCAGGGAAAGGCTACACCTTC.

This chain joins TRBV2 and TRBJ1-3; 10 bases match TRBD1. V lost 4 bases to trimming and J lost 2 bases; unmatched junction nucleotides: 5. Per germline, CDR1 SNHLY and CDR2 FYNNEI. This CDR3 is built from 16 residues. As DNA, the CDR3 is TGTGCCAGCAGTGTTACCGGGACAGGGGCTGGAAACACCATATATTTT. This translates into CASSVTGTGAGNTIYF. Looking up the rest from reference TRBV2 and TRBJ1-3 gives the full variable domain: EPEVTQTPSHQVTQMGQEVILRCVPISNHLYFYWYRQILGQKVEFLVSFYNNEISEKSEIFDDQFSVERPDGSNFTLKIRSTKLEDSAMYFCASSVTGTGAGNTIYFGEGSWLTVV.

The CDR3 DNA reads TGTGCCAGTAGTTGGGGGGGGAGGGTAGAGCCTGAAGCTTTCTTT. It specifies CASSWGGRVEPEAFF. The J gene is TRBJ1-1, the V gene TRBV19; perhaps TRBD1 as D (5 bases). Per germline, CDR1 LNHDA and CDR2 SQIVND (reference sequence). The CDR3 spans 15 residues. V was cut by 5 bases and J by 6 bases, with 19 bases left in between.

The chain combines TRBV6-2 or TRBV6-3 with TRBJ1-2; 8 bases are a match to TRBD1. After removal of 2 bases from V and 13 bases from J, the junction contained 12 bases not matched to a gene. This CDR3 is built from 14 residues. Germline CDR1 and CDR2: MNHEY and SVGEGT. The CDR3 DNA reads TGTGCCAGCAGTTACCCGGGACAGGTCGGGAGGTGCACCTTC. Amino acid sequence: CASSYPGQVGRCTF.

V usage is TRBV7-2 and J usage is TRBJ1-1, with no clear D. Deletions cut 1 base from V and 8 bases from J, with 8 bases between. The CDR3 has 12 amino acids. Per germline, CDR1 SGHTA and CDR2 FQGNSA. DNA of the CDR3: TGTGCCAGCAGCTTAGTACGGTTAGAAGCTTTCTTT. Translation: CASSLVRLEAFF.

The J gene is TRBJ1-1, the V gene TRBV5-4; D uncertain. Trimming shortened V by 4 bases and J by 13 bases, and 32 bases separated the two germline ends. Germline V gene sequence: CDR1 SGHNT, CDR2 YYREEE (reference sequence). The CDR3 is 17 amino acids. For the CDR3, the DNA is TGTGCCAGCAGCAAGGATCAGGTCCGGATGGAGCGGAAGGACGATTTCTTT. The encoded protein is CASSKDQVRMERKDDFF.

V gene TRBV20-1 combines with J gene TRBJ1-2, with 9 bases identical to TRBD1. Germline CDR1 is DFQATT and CDR2 is SNEGSKA (reference sequence). The CDR3 covers 14 residues. V shed 3 bases, J shed 1 base, and the junction held 3 bases outside the gene matches. The CDR3 DNA reads TGCAGTGCTAGTGTGGGACAGGGTAACTATGGCTACACCTTC. As protein: CSASVGQGNYGYTF.

This rearrangement joins TRBV4-3 to TRBJ1-4; tentatively, D is TRBD1 (6 bases). Per the germline V gene, CDR1 is LGHNA and CDR2 is YSLEER. The CDR3 loop spans 17 amino acids. Deletions cut 3 bases from V and 7 bases from J, with 21 bases between. The CDR3 here is CASSQSRGGLRREKLFF. In nucleotides, the CDR3 is TGCGCCAGCAGCCAGTCACGGGGGGGGCTGAGGCGTGAAAAACTGTTTTTT.

The chain links TRBV30 to TRBJ2-1, with D hard to call. The CDR3 runs 16 residues. Trimming stripped 4 bases from V and 0 bases from J, with 16 bases between. Looked up from germline, CDR1 is GTSNPN and CDR2 is SVGIG (reference sequence). The CDR3 nucleotides are TGTGCCTGGATCCCGGTTTTCTTGAGCTCCTACAATGAGCAGTTCTTC. Its translation: CAWIPVFLSSYNEQFF.

The V and J genes are TRBV28 and TRBJ2-5; no clear D gene. Germline lookup yields CDR1 MDHEN and CDR2 SYDVKM. This CDR3 spans 13 amino acids. The V gene lost 6 bases and the J gene lost 2 bases, with 10 bases spanning the gap. The CDR3 spells CASRGSLQETQYF. The CDR3 nucleotides read TGTGCCAGCAGGGGCAGCCTACAAGAGACCCAGTACTTC.

The chain employs TRBV11-2 and TRBJ1-1; 11 nucleotides match TRBD1. The germline gives CDR1 SGHAT, CDR2 FQNNGV. V lost 4 bases and J lost 4; bases outside the gene matches: 8. This CDR3 contains 16 residues. As DNA, the CDR3 is TGTGCCAGCAGCTCCGGACAGGGGGCACGGGGCACTGAAGCTTTCTTT. Encoded protein: CASSSGQGARGTEAFF.

Turning to this clone: A much bigger clone sits one base away, suggesting this may be a read error. V and J are TRBV7-9 and TRBJ1-1; D remains ambiguous. The CDR3 is 13 residues long. Trimming shortened V by 5 bases and J by 1 base, and 8 bases separated the two germline ends. Germline loops: CDR1 SEHNR, CDR2 FQNEAQ (reference sequence). The CDR3 loop reads CASSPNRNTEAFF. For the CDR3, the DNA is TGTGCCAGCAGCCCGAACAGGAACACTGAAGCTTTCTTT. The whole variable domain, filled in from reference TRBV7-9 and TRBJ1-1, reads DTGVSQNPRHKITKRGQNVTFRCDPISEHNRLYWYRQTLGQGPEFLTYFQNEAQLEKSRLLSDRFSAERPKGSFSTLEIQRTEQGDSAMYLCASSPNRNTEAFFGQGTRLTVV.